The sample holds a few counts of the clone carrying this T cell receptor (beta chain). The antigen remains undetermined. TCRdb re-called the reads with MiXCR, one entry per CDR3 protein. The table has 550,000 to 700,000 distinct CDR3 sequences, almost 40% seen once. The data were taken from a study of T cell repertoires in cytomegalovirus infection. Study details: Recently identified HLA-C-restricted CMV epitopes were used, and well-studied HLA-B-restricted CMV epitopes were used as well. CMV infection and matching HLA type were both indicated by public TCR beta signatures. Study results and limitations: HLA-C-restricted CMV-specific TCR beta clonotypes prevailed in the ex vivo response. Frequencies of public TCR beta families were cumulated, and this identified carriers of CMV plus the relevant HLA.

CDR3 length: 17 residues. Trimming shortened V by 6 bases and J by 3 bases, and 23 bases separated the two germline ends. CDR1 and CDR2 (germline): SNHLY, FYNNEI. The V gene is TRBV2, the J gene TRBJ1-1; D is possibly TRBD1 (5 bases). The sample here was cultured PBMCs, taken from culture after CMV antigen stimulation. The clonotype originates from a human donor in good health (CMV status not recorded). Some clones in this sample may be carry-over from other donors' samples. In nucleotides, the CDR3 is TGTGCCAGCAGGTTCTTACCAGGCAGGTCGGGGGACACTGAAGCTTTCTTT. Its protein product is CASRFLPGRSGDTEAFF.